This T cell receptor beta chain was obtained from a study of cytomegalovirus exposure and HLA in healthy donors. Germline-derived CDR1 and CDR2 are SGHNT and YYREEE (reference sequence). CDR3 length: 15 amino acids. With 4 bases clipped from V and 1 base from J, the junction kept 5 bases outside the gene matches. General study results and limits: It was likely that a cluster of highly shared sequence variants was a sequencing artifact. Accurate predictions that matched the HLA-A and HLA-B alleles of most subjects were reportedly made from TCR beta sequences. An analysis was carried out later, and it reportedly showed fewer N-insertions in an Asian-associated ancestry cluster than the approximately 710-donor mean.

PCR amplification relied on 60 Vbeta primers (plus 13 Jbeta primers). Methods used by the authors: In a later analysis, roughly 86 million unique TCR beta chains included roughly 11 million shared by two or more donors. Produced via immunoSEQ multiplex PCR; TCRdb's table is partial and in-frame only. V, J and clone size are those of that table, while D and trimming were read from the DNA. In the table there are some 130,000 clones, roughly three fifths of which are singletons. In regard to this clone: Its cognate antigen is unknown.

Sequenced sample: PBMCs. This TCR was sampled from a man aged 40-55 years in good health and CMV-seropositive. The genes are TRBV5-4 and TRBJ2-3; 8 bases map to TRBD1. CDR3 bases: TGTGCCAGCAGCCTGGGACAGGTTCGCACAGATACGCAGTATTTT. The encoded protein is CASSLGQVRTDTQYF.